This TCR beta chain was obtained from a study of T-cell reconstitution after alpha-beta-depleted transplantation in children. The CDR3 covers 14 residues. V lost 1 base and J lost 5; bases outside the gene matches: 4. CDR1 is SEHNR, CDR2 FQNEAQ, per germline (reference sequence). This clonotype was counted between two and nine times. Researchers prepared the TCRbeta library using unique molecular identifiers, the study reports. TCRdb itself ran the PCR reads through MiXCR, one entry per CDR3 protein. The data contain roughly 500,000 distinct CDR3 sequences, approximately 30% of them seen just once; the ten biggest clones take up approximately 2.3%.

The sequencing used PBMCs from the stem cell graft donor, collected from the stem cell graft. The rearrangement joins TRBV7-9 to TRBJ1-1, with 7 nucleotides matching TRBD1. The sequence was obtained from a human donor who donated a stem cell graft to a child with aplastic anemia. The CDR3 spells CASSLVTGATEAFF. DNA for the CDR3: TGTGCCAGCAGCTTAGTAACAGGGGCGACTGAAGCTTTCTTT.